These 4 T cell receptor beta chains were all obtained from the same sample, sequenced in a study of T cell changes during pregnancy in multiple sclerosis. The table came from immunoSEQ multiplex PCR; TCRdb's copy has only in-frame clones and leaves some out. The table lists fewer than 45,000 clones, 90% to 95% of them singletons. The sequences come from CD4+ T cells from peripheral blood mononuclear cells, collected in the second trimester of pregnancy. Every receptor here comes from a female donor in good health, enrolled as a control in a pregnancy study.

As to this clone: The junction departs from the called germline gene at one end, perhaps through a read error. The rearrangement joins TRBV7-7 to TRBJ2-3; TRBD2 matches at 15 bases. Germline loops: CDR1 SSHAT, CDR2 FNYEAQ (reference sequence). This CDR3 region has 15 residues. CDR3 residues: CASSPGLAGGDTQYF. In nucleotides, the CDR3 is TGTGCTAGCAGCCCGGGACTAGCGGGGGGAGATACGCAGTATTTT.

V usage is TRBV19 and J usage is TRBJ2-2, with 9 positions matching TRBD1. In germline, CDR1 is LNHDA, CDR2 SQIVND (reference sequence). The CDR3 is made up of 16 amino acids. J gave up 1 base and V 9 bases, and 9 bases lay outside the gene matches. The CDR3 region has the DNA TGTGCCAGCAGTGCTCCGGGACAGGGGAACACCGGGGAGCTGTTTTTT. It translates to CASSAPGQGNTGELFF.

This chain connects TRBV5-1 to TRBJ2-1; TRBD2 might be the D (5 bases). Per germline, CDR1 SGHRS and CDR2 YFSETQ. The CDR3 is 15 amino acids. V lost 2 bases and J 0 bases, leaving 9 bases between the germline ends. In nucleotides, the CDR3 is TGCGCCAGCAGCTTAGGACTTAGCTCCTACAATGAGCAGTTCTTC. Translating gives CASSLGLSSYNEQFF.

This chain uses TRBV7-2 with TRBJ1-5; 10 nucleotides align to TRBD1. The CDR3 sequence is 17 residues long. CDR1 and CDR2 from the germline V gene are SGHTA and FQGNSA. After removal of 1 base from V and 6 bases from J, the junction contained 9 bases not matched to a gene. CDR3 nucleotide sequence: TGTGCCAGCAGCTTAGGGTCCGGGACAGGGGTTTCTCAGCCCCAGCATTTT. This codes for CASSLGSGTGVSQPQHF.